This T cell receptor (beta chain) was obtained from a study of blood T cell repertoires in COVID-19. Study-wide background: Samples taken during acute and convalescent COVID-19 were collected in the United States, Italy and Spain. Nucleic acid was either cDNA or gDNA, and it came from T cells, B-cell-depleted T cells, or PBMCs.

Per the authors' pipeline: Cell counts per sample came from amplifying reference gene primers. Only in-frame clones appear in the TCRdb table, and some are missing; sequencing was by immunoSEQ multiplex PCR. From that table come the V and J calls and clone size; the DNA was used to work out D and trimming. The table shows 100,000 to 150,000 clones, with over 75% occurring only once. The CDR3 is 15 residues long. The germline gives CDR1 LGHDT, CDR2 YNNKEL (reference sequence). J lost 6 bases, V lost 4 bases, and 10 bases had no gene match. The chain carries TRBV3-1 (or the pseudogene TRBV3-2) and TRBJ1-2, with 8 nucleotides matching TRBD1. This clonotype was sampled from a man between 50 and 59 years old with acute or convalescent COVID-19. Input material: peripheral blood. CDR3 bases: TGTGCCAGCAGCCCCGACCTGGGACAGGTTAATGGCTACACCTTC. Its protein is CASSPDLGQVNGYTF.